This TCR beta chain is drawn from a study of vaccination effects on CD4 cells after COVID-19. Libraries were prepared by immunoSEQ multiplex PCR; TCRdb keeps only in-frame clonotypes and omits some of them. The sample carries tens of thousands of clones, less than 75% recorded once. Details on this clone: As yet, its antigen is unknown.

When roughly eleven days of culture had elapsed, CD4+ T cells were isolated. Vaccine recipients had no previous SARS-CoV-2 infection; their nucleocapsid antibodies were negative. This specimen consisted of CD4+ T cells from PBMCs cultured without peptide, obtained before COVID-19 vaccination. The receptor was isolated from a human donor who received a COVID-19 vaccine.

CDR3 bases: TGCGCCAGCAGCTCACAGGGGTCTCCCTCCTACGAGCAGTACTTC. Its protein product is CASSSQGSPSYEQYF. The chain couples TRBV5-1 to TRBJ2-7, with TRBD1 identical over 7 bases. The germline CDR1 and CDR2 sequences are SGHRS and YFSETQ. Trimming removed 3 bases from V and 0 bases from J; junction bases left unmatched: 6. This CDR3 is built from 15 residues.